The clone carrying this TCR beta chain occurred many times. Its matching antigen is unknown. TCRdb reprocessed the RACE reads with MiXCR, giving one entry per CDR3 protein. The sample contains 350,000 or so distinct CDR3 sequences, approximately 6.3% of which appear only once. Time point indicated: patch test 1, 2 weeks after DPC sensitization. As for treatment: therapeutic diphenylcyclopropenone sensitization with weekly scalp DPC. The CDR3 extends over 15 amino acids. The V end was cut by 5 bases, the J end by 4 bases, with 15 bases between. The sample belongs to a study of human T cells and chemical hapten exposure. About the study: Patients received weekly diphenylcyclopropenone doses to the scalp throughout the approximately 25-week study.

Findings of the study overall: Sensitization with DPC brought no change to TCRs above 1 in 1000 in frequency.

Sequences were derived from whole blood, sampled in connection with sensitization to the hapten diphenylcyclopropenone (DPC). This chain uses TRBV12-3 or TRBV12-4 with TRBJ2-4; D is possibly TRBD2 (5 bases). The clonotype originates from a woman aged 18-29 years with alopecia areata. Some clones in this sample may be carry-over from other donors' samples. The chain's CDR3 is CASSEHSETKNIQYF. The CDR3 coding sequence is TGTGCCAGCAGTGAACATAGCGAAACAAAAAACATTCAGTACTTC.